The 14 T cell receptor beta chains presented below share a single source sample, sequenced in a study of T cell responses to AZD1222 COVID-19 vaccine. Method: immunoSEQ multiplex PCR; TCRdb's copy keeps in-frame clones and lacks some. Here the sample spans roughly 200,000 clones, approximately 93% being singletons. Specimen: peripheral blood, collected 28 days after the second AZD1222 dose. Receptor source: an adult who received the AZD1222 COVID-19 vaccine.

This clone was seen a single time. The CDR3 reads CASSSLGGGEGRSTEAFF. Here the CDR3 DNA reads TGTGCCAGCAGCTCCCTAGGTGGGGGGGAGGGCCGGAGCACTGAAGCTTTCTTT. The chain combines TRBV7-9 with TRBJ1-1, with TRBD1 as a possible D gene (5 bases). Germline V gives CDR1 SEHNR, CDR2 FQNEAQ (reference sequence). V was pared by 4 bases and J by 4 bases, with 25 bases between. CDR3 size: 18 residues.

This clone was observed a single time. The chain couples TRBV6-5 to TRBJ2-5, with D tentatively TRBD2 (5 bases). Trimming left V 6 bases short and J 1 base short, with 12 bases between. From germline, CDR1 is MNHEY and CDR2 SVGAGI. CDR3 length: 14 amino acids. The CDR3, as DNA: TGTGCCAGCAGCCGGGATTCCTTCCAAGAGACCCAGTACTTC. As protein: CASSRDSFQETQYF.

This chain uses TRBV4-1 with TRBJ2-6, with 9 bases that match TRBD1. J gave up 3 bases and V 2 bases, and 8 bases lay outside the gene matches. The V gene's germline CDR1 is MGHRA and CDR2 YSYEKL. The CDR3 is made up of 18 amino acids. CDR3 region: CASSQLGQGYGGANVLTF. The CDR3 DNA sequence: TGCGCCAGCAGCCAACTCGGACAGGGGTACGGTGGGGCCAACGTCCTGACTTTC.

This chain uses TRBV18 with TRBJ2-5, with D perhaps TRBD2 (7 bases). Trimming removed 0 bases from V and 5 bases from J, with 13 bases in between. The CDR3 totals 15 residues. CDR1 is KGHSH, CDR2 LQKENI, per germline. CDR3 bases: TGTGCCAGCTCACCACCAGGCGGGGGCAAGGAGACCCAGTACTTC. Translating gives CASSPPGGGKETQYF.

This rearrangement joins TRBV5-4 to TRBJ2-1; 10 nucleotides line up with TRBD2. V gave up 4 bases and J gave up 8 bases; unmatched junction bases: 6. The CDR3 extends over 14 amino acids. The germline V gene has CDR1 SGHNT and CDR2 YYREEE (reference sequence). The CDR3 protein is CASSGLAGVHEQFF. CDR3 coding DNA: TGTGCCAGCAGCGGTCTAGCGGGAGTGCATGAGCAGTTCTTC.

The chain links TRBV5-1 to TRBJ2-5; D call uncertain. This CDR3 is 13 amino acids long. Germline CDR1 is SGHRS and CDR2 is YFSETQ. Trimming left V 5 bases short and J 5 bases short, with 13 bases between. The CDR3 loop is CASRRPTRETQYF. The CDR3 DNA follows: TGCGCCAGCAGAAGGCCCACTCGGGAGACCCAGTACTTC.

The chain recombines TRBV15 with TRBJ2-2; 11 nucleotides align to TRBD1. CDR3 length: 15 residues. V lost 7 bases to trimming and J lost 7 bases; unmatched junction nucleotides: 8. Germline V gene sequence: CDR1 LNHNV, CDR2 YYDKDF (reference sequence). The chain's CDR3 is CATKKDRGRHGELFF. The CDR3 DNA is TGTGCCACCAAAAAGGACAGGGGGCGCCACGGGGAGCTGTTTTTT.

The V call is TRBV12-3 or TRBV12-4, the J call TRBJ1-1; D unclear. Trimming stripped 11 bases from V and 4 bases from J, with 17 bases between. The CDR3 has 13 residues. The CDR3 DNA sequence: TGTGCCTCGCCCGCCCCCCGGGGCACTGAAGCTTTCTTT. Translated, it gives CASPAPRGTEAFF.

This chain uses TRBV5-6 with TRBJ2-7; 12 bases are shared with TRBD2. The J segment lost 5 bases and the V segment lost 4 bases, leaving 4 bases of the junction unmatched. Per germline, CDR1 SGHDT and CDR2 YYEEEE. This CDR3 comprises 14 residues. CDR3 region: CASSLGLAGHEQYF. In DNA, the CDR3 is TGTGCCAGCAGCCTCGGACTAGCGGGACACGAGCAGTACTTC.

The rearrangement uses TRBV25-1 and TRBJ2-7; TRBD1 matches 9 bases. This CDR3 is 13 amino acids long. Germline V gives CDR1 MGHDK, CDR2 SYGVNS. J was trimmed by 6 bases and V by 6 bases; bases with no gene match: 6. This CDR3 is CASRGTGSSEQYF. The CDR3 coding sequence is TGTGCCAGCAGGGGGACAGGGTCTTCCGAGCAGTACTTC.

Note on this clone: One junction end does not reproduce the germline sequence, and a read error may be involved. This chain links TRBV10-2 with TRBJ2-2; the D gene is possibly TRBD2 (5 bases). Germline V CDR1 and CDR2: WSHSY, SAAADI. The CDR3 totals 14 residues. The CDR3 region has the DNA TGCGCCAGCAGCCAGTCGGGGAACGCCGGGGAGCTGTTTTTT. This encodes CASSQSGNAGELFF.

The chain employs TRBV10-1 and TRBJ1-2; D is uncertain. From germline, CDR1 is WNHNN and CDR2 SYGVQD (reference sequence). CDR3 length: 13 residues. V lost 1 base to trimming and J lost 4 bases, with 7 bases between them. The DNA of the CDR3 is TGCGCCAGCAGTGAGTGGCGGAGCTATGGCTACACCTTC. Its translation is CASSEWRSYGYTF.

This clone has a single count. This chain uses TRBV5-5 with TRBJ1-1; D is undetermined. The CDR3 loop spans 13 amino acids. Trimming stripped 1 base from V and 2 bases from J, with 6 bases between. Looked up from germline, CDR1 is SGHKS and CDR2 is YYEKEE (reference sequence). The CDR3: CASSLSDNTEAFF. The DNA of the CDR3 is TGTGCCAGCAGCTTGTCGGATAACACTGAAGCTTTCTTT.

The chain couples TRBV4-2 to TRBJ2-1; 7 nucleotides match TRBD2. Germline trimming cut 1 base from V and 1 base from J; bases unmatched to any gene: 4. The CDR3 spans 16 residues. The germline CDR1 and CDR2 sequences are LGHNA and YNFKEQ. CDR3 region: CASSQALGGSYNEQFF. CDR3 DNA: TGTGCCAGCAGCCAAGCTCTGGGGGGGTCCTACAATGAGCAGTTCTTC.